This entry features one T cell receptor (beta chain) sequence. This clonotype was seen repeatedly, ten times or more. Its target antigen remains unknown. It has no much larger one-base neighbor in the sample; base qualities were not kept. The data were obtained in a study of T cells in Graves' hyperthyroidism and ophthalmopathy (dated by TCRdb to between 2018 and 2021). Notes on the research overall: Peripheral blood samples were taken at the time of initial diagnosis, prior to any treatment. An independent validation cohort of under 20 hyperthyroidism patients and approximately 15 patients who later progressed to ophthalmopathy tested prospective prediction of ophthalmopathy. The paper describes TCR Vbeta CDR3 sequencing of 120 to 150 peripheral blood samples, made up of about 40 ophthalmopathy patients, around 78 hyperthyroidism patients and roughly 17 progressor patients. The approximately 98 discovery patients were randomly divided into training and test sets at a 7:3 ratio. A discovery cohort of roughly 100 patients, approximately 45 with Graves' ophthalmopathy and more than 55 with stable Graves' hyperthyroidism, was used to find distinguishing TCR V-J signatures. The study also compared thyroid tissue and blood T-cell repertoires from over 5 Graves' hyperthyroidism patients. Once sampling was done, hyperthyroidism patients were given methimazole at a starting dose of 30 mg daily, whereas ophthalmopathy patients were given high-dose intravenous methylprednisolone.

TCR beta CDR3 regions were amplified from RNA transcripts. The first round of RT-PCR for the TCR CDR3 was performed with the HTBI primer set and the Qiagen OneStep RT-PCR kit. The libraries were constructed in a second round of multiplex PCR and then size-selected and purified. The libraries were sequenced on an Illumina HiSeq2000 using paired-end 100 bp reads. Under the source paper's analysis protocol: SOAPnuke was used to process the raw data, with reads discarded if the reads contained adapters or uncalled bases, had a mean Phred below 15, or lacked an exact constant-primer or identifier match. COPE v1.2.5 was used to merge high-quality paired reads, and clonotypes were defined as unique nucleotide sequences. MiTCR v1.1 was used to align clonotypes to the IMGT TRBV, TRBD and TRBJ reference segments. Analysis was restricted to V-J combinations with a frequency above 0.0001, which covered roughly 99% of repertoires. A TCS score was defined as the ratio between F50 (clonal expansion) and ExV (chaos), using BLOSUM62-based TCRdist between CDR3 peptides within each V-J. Welch's t-statistics and random forest reduced just over 500 V-J features to 13, which were used in a naive Bayes classifier (R e1071). TCRdb reprocessing: public reads trimmed at Q25 with fastp, clones called with MiXCR, in-frame beta chains kept. One record per CDR3 amino acid sequence lists the most common genes and DNA. TCRdb assigned the V and J calls; the authors' analysis was not used. In all, the sample holds 100,000 to 140,000 distinct CDR3 sequences, and 15% to 20% of those were seen once. The top ten hold about 42% of the sample.

Here is what the overall study found, with its caveats: Most expanded thyroid clonotypes (frequency above 0.001) were also detected in blood, suggesting blood repertoires may reflect thyroid immune responses. In validation, the model predicted progression to ophthalmopathy with just under 71% sensitivity and approximately 72% specificity, a median of 6.5 months before onset. Sample size was not statistically predetermined, and investigators were not blinded to group allocation. Ophthalmopathy was separated from stable hyperthyroidism by a 13 V-J signature model, with roughly 88% sensitivity and approximately 84% specificity obtained in cross-validation and 80%/75% obtained in testing.

Deletion took 5 bases off V and 3 bases off J, with a span of 4 bases between the germline ends. Counted from cysteine to phenylalanine, this CDR3 has 11 amino acids. The DNA shown is the 33-base CDR3, in frame from base 1. Stable Graves' hyperthyroidism was defined as no progression to ophthalmopathy during 18 months of follow-up. Hyperthyroidism patients were aged 18 to 65 years and newly diagnosed, with disease duration of less than 2 months. Any patient with an uncontrolled infection, another autoimmune disease, pregnancy or lactation was excluded. Clinical symptoms, serum thyroxine and TRAb, thyroid ultrasound, and orbital computed tomography formed the basis for the diagnoses. PBMCs were separated from under 12 ml of fresh peripheral blood using Ficoll-Paque density gradient centrifugation. Total RNA was extracted with Trizol reagent, and quality was checked on an Agilent 2100 Bioanalyzer.

The chain joins TRBV12-3 or TRBV12-4 to TRBJ1-1; the D gene is unclear. This receptor was identified in a woman between 50 and 59 years old with Graves' hyperthyroidism. The sample comprised blood. The base sequence is TGTGCCAGCAGTCCGGACACTGAAGCTTTCTTT. This is translated as CASSPDTEAFF.